These 11 T cell receptor beta chains came from one sample sequenced in a study of T cells in women clearing cervical HPV infection. The assay was immunoSEQ multiplex PCR, and TCRdb's table has in-frame clones only and misses some. The sample holds 44,000 or so clones. The source material was blood buffy coat. The source of these receptors is a woman aged 18 to 75 with a cervical HPV16 infection that either progressed to CIN3+ or cleared (not recorded which).

With respect to this clone: The sequenced fragment ends 3 residues before the CDR3 boundary, so the rest is inferred from the germline J gene. This rearrangement joins TRBV29-1 to TRBJ1-3, with 8 bases that match TRBD1. V gave up 6 bases and J gave up 8 bases; unmatched junction bases: 6. Germline V CDR1 and CDR2: SQVTM, ANQGSEA. The CDR3 extends over 12 amino acids. The chain's CDR3 is CSVQDRVDTIYF. The part of the CDR3 DNA that was read is TGCAGCGTCCAGGACAGGGTAGACACC. Full variable domain (outside the CDR3, taken from reference TRBV29-1 and TRBJ1-3): SAVISQKPSRDICQRGTSLTIQCQVDSQVTMMFWYRQQPGQSLTLIATANQGSEATYESGFVIDKFPISRPNLTFSTLTVSNMSPEDSSIYLCSVQDRVDTIYFGEGSWLTVV.

In the case of this clone: The read falls 3 residues short of the CDR3 end, and the missing part is taken from the germline J gene. The V call is TRBV7-9, the J call TRBJ2-5, with D tentatively TRBD1 (5 bases). Trimming left V 5 bases short and J 5 bases short, with 15 bases between. Germline-derived CDR1 and CDR2 are SEHNR and FQNEAQ (reference sequence). The CDR3 sequence is 14 residues long. The part of the CDR3 DNA that was read is TGTGCCAGCAGCCACGACAGATTTGGGGAGACC. Its translation: CASSHDRFGET. The entire CDR3 sequence reads CASSHDRFGETQYF.

Regarding this clone: Read sequence stops 3 residues before the CDR3 end, and the germline J gene provides the missing end. V gene TRBV27 combines with J gene TRBJ2-7; 7 nucleotides match TRBD1. Germline V gene lookup returns CDR1 MNHEY and CDR2 SMNVEV (reference sequence). The CDR3 extends over 14 amino acids. With 3 bases clipped from V and 2 bases from J, the junction kept 4 bases outside the gene matches. The CDR3 sequence: CASSLDRRTYEQYF. CDR3 DNA, as far as it was read: TGTGCCAGCAGTTTGGACAGGAGAACCTACGAG.

The CDR3 bases that were read are TGTGCCAGCAGACAACAGGGTGACACTGAA. It translates to CASRQQGDTE. The whole CDR3 is CASRQQGDTEAFF. The V call is TRBV5-4, the J call TRBJ1-1, with D maybe TRBD1 (6 bases). The read ends 3 residues before the CDR3 terminus; that terminus is restored from the germline J gene. The CDR3 contains 13 residues. Germline V CDR1 and CDR2: SGHNT, YYREEE (reference sequence). The germline V and J ends were trimmed by 5 bases and 3 bases, with 11 bases remaining between them.

As regards this clone: The CDR3 end is not reached by the read, which stops 3 residues before it; the germline J gene fills it in. The chain carries TRBV19 and TRBJ1-1; tentatively, D is TRBD1 (5 bases). This CDR3 is built from 13 residues. Trimming stripped 8 bases from V and 1 base from J, with 11 bases between. CDR1 and CDR2 from the germline V gene are LNHDA and SQIVND (reference sequence). CDR3 loop: CASGTGQNTEAFF. Incomplete CDR3 DNA: TGTGCCAGTGGCACCGGACAGAACACTGAA.

A word on this clone: The CDR3 goes on 3 residues after the read ends, and that part is filled in from the germline J gene. The chain links TRBV6-7 to TRBJ2-3; 16 positions match TRBD2. TRBV6-7 is identified as an open reading frame with a role that is uncertain. The length of the CDR3 is 20 residues. Partial CDR3 DNA: TGTGCCAGCAGTTACTTCGGGACATGCGGGACTAGCGGGGGGGCTTGGACG. It codes for CASSYFGTCGTSGGAWT. The entire CDR3 sequence reads CASSYFGTCGTSGGAWTQYF.

Points on this clone: The read ends 3 residues shy of where the CDR3 ends; the end is completed using the germline J gene. This chain connects TRBV5-6 to TRBJ2-5; D not certain. CDR3 size: 14 residues. Germline CDR1 SGHDT, CDR2 YYEEEE. The ends were cut back, 0 bases at V and 5 bases at J, with 11 bases in the middle. The sequenced CDR3 bases are TGTGCCAGCAGCTTGGCTTCGGGTTCGGAGACC. It encodes CASSLASGSET. The whole CDR3 region reads CASSLASGSETQYF.

With respect to this clone: The read gets to within 3 residues of the CDR3 end, and the germline J gene fills in the rest. J is TRBJ2-7 and V is TRBV13, with 9 bases that match TRBD1. This CDR3 contains 14 residues. Germline V lookup: CDR1 PRHDT, CDR2 FYEKMQ (reference sequence). V gave up 5 bases and J gave up 3 bases; unmatched junction bases: 5. The CDR3: CASSPDRGNYEQYF. Partial CDR3 DNA: TGTGCCAGCAGCCCCGACAGGGGGAACTACGAG.

Concerning this clone: The CDR3 is cut off 3 residues early in the read; its end comes from the germline J gene. The chain employs TRBV7-6 and TRBJ2-5, with D hard to call. CDR1 is SGHVS and CDR2 is FNYEAQ in the germline V gene. The CDR3 extends over 16 amino acids. Trimming removed 1 base at V and 2 bases at J, with 14 bases between. CDR3: CASSLGRATLQETQYF. The CDR3 bases that were read are TGTGCCAGCAGCTTAGGTCGAGCGACCCTACAAGAGACC.

Notes on this clone: The CDR3 end lies 3 residues beyond the end of the read and is filled in from the germline J gene. V gene TRBV19 combines with J gene TRBJ2-2, with D possibly TRBD2 on 6 matching bases. Germline V gene data show CDR1 as LNHDA and CDR2 as SQIVND (reference sequence). The length of the CDR3 is 15 residues. This chain's CDR3 is CASSIYSGVGSPLFF. CDR3 bases read: TGTGCCAGTAGTATCTACTCGGGGGTGGGTTCACCG.

The CDR3 loop reads CSILSTGGNEQYF. The CDR3 bases that were read are TGCAGCATCCTTTCGACAGGGGGCAACGAG. V is TRBV29-1 and J is TRBJ2-7; TRBD1 matches at 10 bases. The read falls 3 residues short of the CDR3 end, and the missing part is taken from the germline J gene. J gave up 5 bases and V 8 bases, and 9 bases lay outside the gene matches. Germline CDR1 SQVTM, CDR2 ANQGSEA. The CDR3 totals 13 residues.